This entry describes one TCR beta chain. This specimen belongs to a study of blood T cell repertoires in COVID-19. Study information: The United States, Italy and Spain supplied acute and convalescent COVID-19 samples. PBMCs, B-cell-depleted T cells, or T cells were the source of the cDNA or gDNA that made up the material.

The table came from immunoSEQ multiplex PCR; TCRdb's copy has only in-frame clones and leaves some out. Of some 42,000 clones in the sample, about 90% are singletons; the top ten hold about 2.6%. Sequencing was done on a sample of peripheral blood. The TCR sequence derives from a man in his fifties with active COVID-19.

CDR3 in amino acids: CASSLDGANTGELFF. The CDR3 DNA reads TGTGCCAGCAGCTTAGACGGAGCGAACACCGGGGAGCTGTTTTTT. This chain uses TRBV7-9 with TRBJ2-2; D ambiguous. V was shortened by 1 base and J by 0 bases, with 6 bases between the two germline ends. CDR1 SEHNR and CDR2 FQNEAQ come from the germline V gene (reference sequence). The CDR3 contains 15 residues.